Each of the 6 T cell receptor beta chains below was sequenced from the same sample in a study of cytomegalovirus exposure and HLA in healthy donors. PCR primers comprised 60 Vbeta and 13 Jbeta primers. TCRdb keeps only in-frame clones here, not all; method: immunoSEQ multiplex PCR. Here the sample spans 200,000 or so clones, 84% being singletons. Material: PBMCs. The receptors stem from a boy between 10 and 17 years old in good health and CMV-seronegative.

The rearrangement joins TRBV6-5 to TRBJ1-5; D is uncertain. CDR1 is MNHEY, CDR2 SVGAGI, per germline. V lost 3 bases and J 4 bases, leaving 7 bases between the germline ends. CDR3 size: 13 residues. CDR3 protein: CASSYTENQPQHF. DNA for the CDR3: TGTGCCAGCAGTTATACCGAGAATCAGCCCCAGCATTTT.

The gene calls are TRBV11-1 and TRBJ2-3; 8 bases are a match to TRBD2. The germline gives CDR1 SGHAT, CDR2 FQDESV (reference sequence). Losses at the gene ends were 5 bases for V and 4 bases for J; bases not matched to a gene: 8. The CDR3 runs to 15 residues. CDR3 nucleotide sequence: TGTGCCAGCAGCCCAAGCGGGAGTTATGCAGATACGCAGTATTTT. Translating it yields CASSPSGSYADTQYF.

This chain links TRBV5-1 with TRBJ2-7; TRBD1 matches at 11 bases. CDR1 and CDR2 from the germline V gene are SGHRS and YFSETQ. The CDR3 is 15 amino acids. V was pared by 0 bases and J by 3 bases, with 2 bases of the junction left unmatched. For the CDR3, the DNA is TGCGCCAGCAGCTTGGCAGGGACAGGGGGCTACGAGCAGTACTTC. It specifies CASSLAGTGGYEQYF.

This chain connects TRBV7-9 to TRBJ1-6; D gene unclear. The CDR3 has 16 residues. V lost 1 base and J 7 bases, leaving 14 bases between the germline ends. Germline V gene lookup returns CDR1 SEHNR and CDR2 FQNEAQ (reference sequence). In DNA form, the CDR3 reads TGTGCCAGCAGCTTAGTTCGGGGAGTGCAGAATTCACCCCTCCACTTT. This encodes CASSLVRGVQNSPLHF.

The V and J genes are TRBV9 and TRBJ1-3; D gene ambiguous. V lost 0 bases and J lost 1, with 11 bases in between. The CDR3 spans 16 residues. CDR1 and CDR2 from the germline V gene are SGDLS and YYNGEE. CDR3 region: CASSVEVRGSGNTIYF. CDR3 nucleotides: TGTGCCAGCAGCGTAGAAGTCCGAGGTTCTGGAAACACCATATATTTT.

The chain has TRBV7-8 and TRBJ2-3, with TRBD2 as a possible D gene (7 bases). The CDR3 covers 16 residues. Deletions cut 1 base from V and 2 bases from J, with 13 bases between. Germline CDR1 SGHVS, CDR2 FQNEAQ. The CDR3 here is CASSLVARGATDTQYF. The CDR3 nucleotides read TGTGCCAGCAGCTTAGTGGCTCGGGGGGCCACAGATACGCAGTATTTT. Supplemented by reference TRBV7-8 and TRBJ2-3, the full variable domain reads GAGVSQSPRYKVAKRGQDVALRCDPISGHVSLFWYQQALGQGPEFLTYFQNEAQLDKSGLPSDRFFAERPEGSVSTLKIQRTQQEDSAVYLCASSLVARGATDTQYFGPGTRLTVL.